A selection of T cell receptor beta chains follows, all from one sample in a study. TCRdb processed the multiplex PCR reads anew with MiXCR; each CDR3 protein has one entry. The table has 450 to 600 distinct CDR3 sequences, approximately 4.8% seen once; the top ten hold less than 30%. The sequenced material came from naive CD4+ T cells sorted from blood. Receptor source: a female donor with breast cancer. Both conserved end residues are part of each CDR3. Fields, in order: D gene, V gene, J gene, CDR3 protein. D genes are given only for firm matches.

>TRBD1|TRBV12-3/TRBV12-4|TRBJ1-2
CASSLAAGTDGYGYTF
>TRBD1|TRBV12-3/TRBV12-4|TRBJ1-2
CASSRQGSGYTF
>TRBD1|TRBV12-3/TRBV12-4|TRBJ1-2
CASSRDRANYGYTF
>-|TRBV12-3/TRBV12-4|TRBJ1-2
CACSLAGANYGYTF
>TRBD1|TRBV12-3/TRBV12-4|TRBJ1-2
CASSLGGTGGYGYTF
>-|TRBV12-3/TRBV12-4|TRBJ1-2
CASSSNFGYTF
>-|TRBV12-3/TRBV12-4|TRBJ1-2
CASSRNTGFYGYTF
>-|TRBV12-3/TRBV12-4|TRBJ1-2
CASSLNYGYTF
>-|TRBV12-3/TRBV12-4|TRBJ1-2
CASGSTGQPLGLF
>TRBD1|TRBV12-3/TRBV12-4|TRBJ1-2
CASRWDSYGYTF
>-|TRBV12-3/TRBV12-4|TRBJ1-2
CASSNTQNSYGYTF
>TRBD1|TRBV12-3/TRBV12-4|TRBJ1-2
CASSSRQGDYGYTF
>-|TRBV12-3/TRBV12-4|TRBJ1-2
CASSLDRLSGYTF
>-|TRBV12-3/TRBV12-4|TRBJ1-2
CASTYKGNYGYTF
>-|TRBV12-3/TRBV12-4|TRBJ1-2
CANLFYTF
>-|TRBV12-3/TRBV12-4|TRBJ1-2
CASRSSTLLERYTF
>-|TRBV12-3/TRBV12-4|TRBJ1-2
CASSSNFCYAF
>-|TRBV12-3/TRBV12-4|TRBJ1-2
CASSSQEYCGYTF
>-|TRBV12-3/TRBV12-4|TRBJ1-2
CASSFDGYTF
>-|TRBV12-3/TRBV12-4|TRBJ1-2
CASSLIYGFQANYGYTF
>-|TRBV12-3/TRBV12-4|TRBJ1-2
CASSLLHTEGYTF
>TRBD1|TRBV12-3/TRBV12-4|TRBJ1-2
CASSRDSYYGYTF
>-|TRBV12-3/TRBV12-4|TRBJ1-2
CASSLQVANYGYTF
>-|TRBV12-3/TRBV12-4|TRBJ1-2
CASSPTYTF
>-|TRBV12-3/TRBV12-4|TRBJ1-2
CASSLALDRNYGYTF
>-|TRBV12-3/TRBV12-4|TRBJ1-2
CASSLRRGVHGYTF